This T cell receptor (beta chain) is drawn from a study of response to subunit inactivated influenza vaccine. Regarding this clonotype: What it binds is unknown. At one end the junction does not follow the germline gene, possibly because of a read error.

Each CDR3 protein is one row after TCRdb ran MiXCR on the RT-PCR reads. The data contain roughly 170,000 distinct CDR3 sequences, around 9.2% of them singletons. Study results and limitations: The authors offered the suggestion that each seasonal influenza vaccination recruits few new T cells.

The CDR3 spans 13 residues. The V gene's germline CDR1 is SSHAT and CDR2 FNYEAQ (reference sequence). V is TRBV7-7 and J is TRBJ2-1; D gene ambiguous. The material was non-naive T cells sorted from PBMCs, obtained on the day of vaccination. This TCR derives from a man in his forties or fifties who received an inactivated influenza vaccine. Here the CDR3 reads CASRSQYYNEQFF. As DNA, the CDR3 is TGTGCTAGCAGATCGCAGTACTACAATGAGCAGTTCTTC.